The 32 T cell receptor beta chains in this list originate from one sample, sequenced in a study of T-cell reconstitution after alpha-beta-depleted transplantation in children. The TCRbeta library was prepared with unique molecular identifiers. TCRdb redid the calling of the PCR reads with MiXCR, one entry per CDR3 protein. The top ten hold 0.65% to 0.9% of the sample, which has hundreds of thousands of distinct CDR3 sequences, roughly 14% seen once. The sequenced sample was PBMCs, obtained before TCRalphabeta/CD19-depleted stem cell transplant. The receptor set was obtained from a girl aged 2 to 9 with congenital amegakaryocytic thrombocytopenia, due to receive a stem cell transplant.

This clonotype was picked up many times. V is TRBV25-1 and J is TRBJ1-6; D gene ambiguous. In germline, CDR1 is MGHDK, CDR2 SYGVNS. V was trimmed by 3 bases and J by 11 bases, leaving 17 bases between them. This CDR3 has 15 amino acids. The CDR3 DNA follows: TGTGCCAGCAGTGACGCCGCCGTGGGAGTTCCACCCCTCCACTTT. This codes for CASSDAAVGVPPLHF.

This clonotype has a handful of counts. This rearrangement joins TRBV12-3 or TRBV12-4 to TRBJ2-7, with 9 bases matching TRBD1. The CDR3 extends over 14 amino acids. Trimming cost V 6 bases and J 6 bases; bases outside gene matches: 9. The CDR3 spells CASSHRTGVSEQYF. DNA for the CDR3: TGTGCCAGCAGCCATAGGACAGGGGTGAGCGAGCAGTACTTC.

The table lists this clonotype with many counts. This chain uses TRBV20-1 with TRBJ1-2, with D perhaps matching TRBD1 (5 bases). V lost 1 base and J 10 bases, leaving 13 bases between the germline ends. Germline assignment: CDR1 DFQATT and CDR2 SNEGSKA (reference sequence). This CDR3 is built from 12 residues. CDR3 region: CSARAPSGTYTF. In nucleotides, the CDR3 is TGCAGTGCTAGAGCGCCCTCGGGGACCTACACCTTC.

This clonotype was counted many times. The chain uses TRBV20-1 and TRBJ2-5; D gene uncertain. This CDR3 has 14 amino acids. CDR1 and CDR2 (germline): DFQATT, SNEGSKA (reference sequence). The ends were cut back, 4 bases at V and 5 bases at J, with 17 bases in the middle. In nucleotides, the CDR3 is TGCAGTGCTATATCGGATTTGCCCCGGGAGACCCAGTACTTC. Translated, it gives CSAISDLPRETQYF.

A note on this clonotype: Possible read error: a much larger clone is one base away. CDR3 loop: CASSYERDTQYF. CDR3 coding DNA: TGTGCCAGCAGCTATGAAAGAGACACCCAGTACTTC. This sequence joins TRBV5-6 and TRBJ2-5; no reliable D call. From germline, CDR1 is SGHDT and CDR2 YYEEEE. The CDR3 length is 12 residues. V was trimmed by 3 bases and J by 8 bases, leaving 11 bases between them.

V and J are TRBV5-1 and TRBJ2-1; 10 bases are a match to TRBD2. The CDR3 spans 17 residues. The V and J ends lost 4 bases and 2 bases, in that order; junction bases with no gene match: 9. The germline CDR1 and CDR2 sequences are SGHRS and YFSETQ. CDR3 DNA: TGCGCCAGCAGCAAACCAACTAGCGGGATAGCCTACAATGAGCAGTTCTTC. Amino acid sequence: CASSKPTSGIAYNEQFF.

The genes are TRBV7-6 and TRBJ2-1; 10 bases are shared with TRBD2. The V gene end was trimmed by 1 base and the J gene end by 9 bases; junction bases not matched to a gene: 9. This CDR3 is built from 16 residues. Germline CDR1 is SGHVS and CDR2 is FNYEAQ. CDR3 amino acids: CASSLVPSGSGREQFF. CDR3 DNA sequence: TGTGCCAGCAGCTTAGTGCCTAGCGGGAGTGGCCGTGAGCAGTTCTTC.

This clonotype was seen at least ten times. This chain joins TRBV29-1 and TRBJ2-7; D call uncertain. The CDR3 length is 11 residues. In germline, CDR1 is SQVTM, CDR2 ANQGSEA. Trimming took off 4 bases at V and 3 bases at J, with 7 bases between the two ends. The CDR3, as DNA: TGCAGCGTTGGTCGGCTCTACGAGCAGTACTTC. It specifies CSVGRLYEQYF.

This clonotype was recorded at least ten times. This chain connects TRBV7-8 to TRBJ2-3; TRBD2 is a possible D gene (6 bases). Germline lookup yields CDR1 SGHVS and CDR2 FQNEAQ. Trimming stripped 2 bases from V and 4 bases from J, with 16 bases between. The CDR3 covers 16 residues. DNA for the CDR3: TGTGCCAGCAGCTTAATGGAACTAGCCTTGCCAGATACGCAGTATTTT. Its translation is CASSLMELALPDTQYF. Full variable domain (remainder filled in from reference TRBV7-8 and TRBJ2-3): GAGVSQSPRYKVAKRGQDVALRCDPISGHVSLFWYQQALGQGPEFLTYFQNEAQLDKSGLPSDRFFAERPEGSVSTLKIQRTQQEDSAVYLCASSLMELALPDTQYFGPGTRLTVL.

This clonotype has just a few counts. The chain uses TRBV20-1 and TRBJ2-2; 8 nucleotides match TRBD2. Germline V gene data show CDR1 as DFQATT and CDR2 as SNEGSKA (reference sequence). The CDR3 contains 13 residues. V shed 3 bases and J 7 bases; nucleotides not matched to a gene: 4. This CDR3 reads CSARRAGVGELFF. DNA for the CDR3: TGCAGTGCTAGGAGAGCGGGAGTCGGGGAGCTGTTTTTT.

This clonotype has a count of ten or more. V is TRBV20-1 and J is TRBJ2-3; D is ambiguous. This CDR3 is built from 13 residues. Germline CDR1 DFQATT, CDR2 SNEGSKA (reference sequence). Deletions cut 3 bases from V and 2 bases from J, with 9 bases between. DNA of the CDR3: TGCAGTGCTAGCATGACCGTCACAGATACGCAGTATTTT. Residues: CSASMTVTDTQYF.

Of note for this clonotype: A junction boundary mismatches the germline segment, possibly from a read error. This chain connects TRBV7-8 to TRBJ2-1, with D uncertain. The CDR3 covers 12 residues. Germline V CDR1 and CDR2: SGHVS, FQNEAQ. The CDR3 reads CASSLGPSNHAF. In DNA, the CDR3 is TGTGCCAGCAGCTTAGGGCCATCCAACCACGCCTTC. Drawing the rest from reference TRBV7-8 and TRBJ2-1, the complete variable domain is GAGVSQSPRYKVAKRGQDVALRCDPISGHVSLFWYQQALGQGPEFLTYFQNEAQLDKSGLPSDRFFAERPEGSVSTLKIQRTQQEDSAVYLCASSLGPSNHAFGPGTRLTVL.

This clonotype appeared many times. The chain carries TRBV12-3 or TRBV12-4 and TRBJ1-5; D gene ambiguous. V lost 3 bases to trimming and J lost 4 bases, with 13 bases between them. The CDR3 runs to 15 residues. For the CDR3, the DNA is TGTGCCAGCAGTTTTACTGTTGGGGAAAATCAGCCCCAGCATTTT. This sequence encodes CASSFTVGENQPQHF.

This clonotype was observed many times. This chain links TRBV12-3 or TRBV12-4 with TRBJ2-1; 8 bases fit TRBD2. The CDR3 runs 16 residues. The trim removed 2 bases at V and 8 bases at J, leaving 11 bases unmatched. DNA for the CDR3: TGTGCCAGCAGTTTAAAAGCGGGAGTTTGGGTCGATGAGCAGTTCTTC. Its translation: CASSLKAGVWVDEQFF.

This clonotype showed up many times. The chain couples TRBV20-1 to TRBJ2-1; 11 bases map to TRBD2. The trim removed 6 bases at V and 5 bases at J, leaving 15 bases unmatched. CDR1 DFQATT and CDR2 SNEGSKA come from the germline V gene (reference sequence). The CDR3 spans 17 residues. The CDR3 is CSAGRLAGTIRDNEQFF. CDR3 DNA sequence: TGCAGTGCCGGTCGACTAGCGGGAACTATTAGAGACAATGAGCAGTTCTTC.

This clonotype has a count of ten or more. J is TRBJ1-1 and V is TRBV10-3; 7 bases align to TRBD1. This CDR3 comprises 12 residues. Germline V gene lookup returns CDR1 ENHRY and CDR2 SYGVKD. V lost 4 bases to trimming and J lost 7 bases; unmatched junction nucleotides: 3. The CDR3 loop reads CAISGTGDEAFF. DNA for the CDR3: TGTGCCATCAGTGGGACAGGTGATGAAGCTTTCTTT.

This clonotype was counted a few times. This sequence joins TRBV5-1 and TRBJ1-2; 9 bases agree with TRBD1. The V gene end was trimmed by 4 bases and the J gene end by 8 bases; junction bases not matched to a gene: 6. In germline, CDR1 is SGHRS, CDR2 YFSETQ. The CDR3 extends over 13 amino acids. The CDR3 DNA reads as TGCGCCAGCAGCCCGGGGACAGGGATCGGCTACACCTTC. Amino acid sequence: CASSPGTGIGYTF.

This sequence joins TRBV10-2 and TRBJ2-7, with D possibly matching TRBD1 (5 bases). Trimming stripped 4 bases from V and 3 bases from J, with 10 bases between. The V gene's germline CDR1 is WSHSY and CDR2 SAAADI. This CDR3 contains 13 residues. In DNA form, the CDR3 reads TGCGCCAGCAGTGTGGCAGGGAACTACGAGCAGTACTTC. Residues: CASSVAGNYEQYF.

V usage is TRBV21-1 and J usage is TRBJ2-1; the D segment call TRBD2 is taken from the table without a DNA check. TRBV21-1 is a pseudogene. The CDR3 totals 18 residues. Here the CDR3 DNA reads TGTGCCAGCAGCAAGTCGGCCGGGACTAGCGGGAGGAACAATGAGCAGTTCTTC. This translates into CASSKSAGTSGRNNEQFF.

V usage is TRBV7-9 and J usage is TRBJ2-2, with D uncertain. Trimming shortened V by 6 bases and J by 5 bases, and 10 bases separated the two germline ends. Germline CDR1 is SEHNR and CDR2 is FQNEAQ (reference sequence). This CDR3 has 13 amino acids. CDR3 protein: CASRAKATGELFF. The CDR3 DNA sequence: TGTGCCAGCAGAGCTAAAGCGACCGGGGAGCTGTTTTTT.

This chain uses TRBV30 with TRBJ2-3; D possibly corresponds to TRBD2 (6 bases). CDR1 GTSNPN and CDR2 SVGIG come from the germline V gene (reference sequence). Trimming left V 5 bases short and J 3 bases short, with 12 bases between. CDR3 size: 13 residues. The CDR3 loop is CAWETRGTDTQYF. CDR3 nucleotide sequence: TGTGCCTGGGAGACACGGGGGACAGATACGCAGTATTTT.

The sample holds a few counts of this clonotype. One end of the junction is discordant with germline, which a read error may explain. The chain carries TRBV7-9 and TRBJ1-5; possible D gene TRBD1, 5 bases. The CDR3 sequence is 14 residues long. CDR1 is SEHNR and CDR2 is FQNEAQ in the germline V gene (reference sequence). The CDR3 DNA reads TGTGCCAGCACCTTAGGGGCGCGAGATCAGCCCCAGCATTTT. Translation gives CASTLGARDQPQHF. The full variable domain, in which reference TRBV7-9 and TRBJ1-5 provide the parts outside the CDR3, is DTGVSQNPRHKITKRGQNVTFRCDPISEHNRLYWYRQTLGQGPEFLTYFQNEAQLEKSRLLSDRFSAERPKGSFSTLEIQRTEQGDSAMYLCASTLGARDQPQHFGDGTRLSIL.

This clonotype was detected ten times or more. This chain's CDR3 is CASSPRPPGAQYF. CDR3 sequence (DNA): TGTGCCAGCAGCCCCAGGCCCCCGGGGGCCCAGTACTTC. The chain employs TRBV12-3 or TRBV12-4 and TRBJ2-5; D is possibly TRBD2 (6 bases). The CDR3 is 13 residues long. Trimming took 6 bases from V and 9 from J, leaving 17 bases between them.

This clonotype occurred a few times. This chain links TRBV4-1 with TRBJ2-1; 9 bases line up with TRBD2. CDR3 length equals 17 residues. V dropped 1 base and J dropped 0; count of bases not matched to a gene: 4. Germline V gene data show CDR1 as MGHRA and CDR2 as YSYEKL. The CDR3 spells CASSQVPGLASYNEQFF. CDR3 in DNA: TGCGCCAGCAGCCAAGTGCCGGGACTAGCCTCCTACAATGAGCAGTTCTTC.

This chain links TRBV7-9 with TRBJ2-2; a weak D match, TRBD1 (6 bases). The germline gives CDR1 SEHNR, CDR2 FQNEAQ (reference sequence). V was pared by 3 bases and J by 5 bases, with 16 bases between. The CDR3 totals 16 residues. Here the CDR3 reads CASSFPLWGLTGELFF. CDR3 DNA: TGTGCCAGCAGCTTCCCCCTGTGGGGGCTTACCGGGGAGCTGTTTTTT.

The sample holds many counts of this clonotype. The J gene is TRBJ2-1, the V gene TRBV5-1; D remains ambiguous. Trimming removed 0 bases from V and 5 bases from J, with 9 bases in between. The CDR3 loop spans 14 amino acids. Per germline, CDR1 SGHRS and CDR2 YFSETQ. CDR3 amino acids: CASSLVGRDNEQFF. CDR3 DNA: TGCGCCAGCAGCTTGGTAGGTAGAGACAATGAGCAGTTCTTC. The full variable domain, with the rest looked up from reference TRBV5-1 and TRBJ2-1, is KAGVTQTPRYLIKTRGQQVTLSCSPISGHRSVSWYQQTPGQGLQFLFEYFSETQRNKGNFPGRFSGRQFSNSRSEMNVSTLELGDSALYLCASSLVGRDNEQFFGPGTRLTVL.

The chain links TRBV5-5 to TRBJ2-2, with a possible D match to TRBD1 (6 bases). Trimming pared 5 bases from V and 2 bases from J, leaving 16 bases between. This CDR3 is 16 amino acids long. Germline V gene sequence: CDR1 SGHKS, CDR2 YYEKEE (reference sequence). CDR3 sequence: CASRRTPDRNTGELFF. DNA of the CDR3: TGTGCCAGCAGAAGAACCCCGGACAGAAACACCGGGGAGCTGTTTTTT.

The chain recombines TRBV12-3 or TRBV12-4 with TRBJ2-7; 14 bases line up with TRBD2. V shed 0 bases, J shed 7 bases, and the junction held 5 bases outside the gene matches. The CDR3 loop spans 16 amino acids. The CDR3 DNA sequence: TGTGCCAGCAGTTTAGCGACGACTAGCGGGAGGGGTGAGCAGTACTTC. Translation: CASSLATTSGRGEQYF.

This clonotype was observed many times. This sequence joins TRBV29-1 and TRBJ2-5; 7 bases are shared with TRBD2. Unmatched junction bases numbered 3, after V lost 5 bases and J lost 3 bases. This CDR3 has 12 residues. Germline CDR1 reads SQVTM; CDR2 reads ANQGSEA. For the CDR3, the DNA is TGCAGCGTTAGCACTAGCGAAGAGACCCAGTACTTC. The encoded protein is CSVSTSEETQYF.

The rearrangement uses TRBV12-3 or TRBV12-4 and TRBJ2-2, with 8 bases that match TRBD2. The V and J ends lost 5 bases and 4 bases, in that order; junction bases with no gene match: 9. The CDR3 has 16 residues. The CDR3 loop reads CASSPIAGRGTGELFF. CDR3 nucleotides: TGTGCCAGCAGTCCGATAGCGGGGCGGGGCACCGGGGAGCTGTTTTTT.

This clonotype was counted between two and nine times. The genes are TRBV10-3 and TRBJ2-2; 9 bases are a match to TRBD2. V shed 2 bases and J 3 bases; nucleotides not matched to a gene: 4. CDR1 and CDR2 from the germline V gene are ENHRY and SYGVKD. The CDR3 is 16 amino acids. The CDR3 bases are TGTGCCATCAGTGAGCGAGCGGGAGGACACACCGGGGAGCTGTTTTTT. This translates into CAISERAGGHTGELFF.

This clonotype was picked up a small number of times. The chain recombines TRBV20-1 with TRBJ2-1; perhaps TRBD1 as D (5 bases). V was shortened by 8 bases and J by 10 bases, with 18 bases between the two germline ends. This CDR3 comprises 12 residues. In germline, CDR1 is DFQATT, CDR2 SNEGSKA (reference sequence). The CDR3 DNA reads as TGCAGTCTATTCGTAGGACACGGGGAGCAGTTCTTC. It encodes CSLFVGHGEQFF.